The 10 T cell receptor beta chains listed next were all sequenced from one sample in a study of chemoradiotherapy in HPV16-positive cancers. Clones were read by immunoSEQ multiplex PCR, and TCRdb kept only the in-frame ones, dropping some. The sample records a few thousand clones, 55% to 80% being singletons. The sequencing here drew on tumor tissue, taken from a patient who underwent chemoradiotherapy. The receptors were gathered from a human donor with HPV-associated anogenital cancer.

The chain links TRBV4-2 to TRBJ1-5; unclear D gene. Germline V gene lookup returns CDR1 LGHNA and CDR2 YNFKEQ. The germline V and J ends were trimmed by 1 base and 7 bases, with 14 bases remaining between them. This CDR3 has 15 amino acids. The CDR3 DNA is TGTGCCAGCAGCCAAGTGGCCGACACCCGGCAGCCCCAGCATTTT. Translating gives CASSQVADTRQPQHF.

J is TRBJ2-7 and V is TRBV5-4; perhaps TRBD2 as D (6 bases). V was trimmed by 2 bases and J by 2 bases, leaving 14 bases between them. Germline values: CDR1 SGHNT, CDR2 YYREEE (reference sequence). This CDR3 region has 15 residues. CDR3 DNA: TGTGCCAGCAGCTTAGCTGGACTATCGACCTACGAGCAGTACTTC. It specifies CASSLAGLSTYEQYF.

This chain joins TRBV12-5 and TRBJ1-5; TRBD1 aligns across 12 bases. Germline-derived CDR1 and CDR2 are LGHNT and FRNRAP. The junction had 7 bases not matched to a gene; V was cut back by 2 bases and J by 5 bases. The length of the CDR3 is 17 residues. Written as DNA, the CDR3 is TGTGCTAGTGGTTTGAATATCGGGACAGGGGGCGATCAGCCCCAGCATTTT. Protein product: CASGLNIGTGGDQPQHF.

The chain links TRBV11-2 to TRBJ2-7, with D maybe TRBD1 (5 bases). The germline CDR1 and CDR2 sequences are SGHAT and FQNNGV. The CDR3 is 15 residues long. Deletions cut 1 base from V and 3 bases from J, with 13 bases between. Here the CDR3 DNA reads TGTGCCAGCAGCTTAGTTGGCGACAGTATCTACGAGCAGTACTTC. This gives the protein CASSLVGDSIYEQYF.

The chain employs TRBV4-2 and TRBJ2-2; TRBD2 matches at 10 bases. CDR1 is LGHNA and CDR2 is YNFKEQ in the germline V gene. The CDR3 has 15 amino acids. The trim removed 3 bases at V and 7 bases at J, leaving 5 bases unmatched. CDR3 bases: TGTGCCAGCAGCCAGCTAGCGGGAGCGAACGGGGAGCTGTTTTTT. It encodes CASSQLAGANGELFF.

The V gene is TRBV15, the J gene TRBJ2-1; 8 bases line up with TRBD2. Trimming at V came to 0 bases and at J to 7 bases, leaving 8 bases not matched to a gene. The CDR3 contains 16 residues. Germline CDR1 is LNHNV and CDR2 is YYDKDF (reference sequence). The CDR3 bases are TGTGCCACCAGCAGAGATTCTGGCGGGAGGATAAATGAGCAGTTCTTC. It is translated as CATSRDSGGRINEQFF.

This rearrangement joins TRBV28 to TRBJ1-2, with D unresolved. There are 14 residues in the CDR3. V shed 6 bases and J shed 4 bases, with 15 bases lying between them. Germline CDR1 MDHEN, CDR2 SYDVKM. Here the CDR3 DNA reads TGTGCCAGCAGCAGTTTCGGGGATGGCTATGGCTACACCTTC. This translates into CASSSFGDGYGYTF.

This clone has more than one count but fewer than ten. The chain joins TRBV6-5 to TRBJ1-1, with TRBD1 as a possible D gene (5 bases). Looked up from germline, CDR1 is MNHEY and CDR2 is SVGAGI. V was trimmed by 2 bases and J by 1 base, leaving 8 bases between them. There are 14 residues in the CDR3. The CDR3 protein is CASSYQGENTEAFF. In nucleotides, the CDR3 is TGTGCCAGCAGTTACCAGGGCGAGAACACTGAAGCTTTCTTT.

The chain carries TRBV5-1 and TRBJ2-5, with D unresolved. V was cut by 5 bases and J by 5 bases, with 16 bases left in between. This CDR3 comprises 14 residues. Per germline, CDR1 SGHRS and CDR2 YFSETQ. CDR3 sequence reads: CASSAQTRLETQYF. DNA for the CDR3: TGCGCCAGCAGTGCACAAACCCGGTTGGAGACCCAGTACTTC.

J is TRBJ2-5 and V is TRBV18; 8 bases match TRBD1. Germline trimming cut 0 bases from V and 5 bases from J; bases unmatched to any gene: 5. The CDR3 covers 15 residues. CDR1 is KGHSH, CDR2 LQKENI, per germline. CDR3 nucleotide sequence: TGTGCCAGCTCACCACCGGACAGGGCTCGGGAGACCCAGTACTTC. Translated, it gives CASSPPDRARETQYF.